This T cell receptor (beta chain) appears in the sequencing data of a study of Graves' ophthalmopathy and Graves' hyperthyroidism. General study findings and limits: Researchers report that a 13-signature model separated ophthalmopathy from stable hyperthyroidism, posting about 88% sensitivity and roughly 83% specificity. Most expanded clonotypes from thyroid (those above 0.001 frequency) were also found in blood.

The CDR3 is 14 residues long. Germline V lookup: CDR1 SGHTA, CDR2 FQGNSA. The germline V and J ends were trimmed by 1 base and 8 bases, with 14 bases remaining between them. Amplification of the TCR beta CDR3 regions used RNA transcripts (as template). RT-PCR with HTBI primers came first, then second-round multiplex PCR. One entry per CDR3 protein results from TCRdb running MiXCR on the multiplex PCR reads. The repertoire holds over a million distinct CDR3 sequences, with about 38% as singletons. This clonotype came up many times. Its target is unknown. The authors enrolled newly diagnosed hyperthyroidism patients aged 18 to 65 with under 2 months' duration.

Sequencing was carried out using peripheral blood or thyroid tissue (not recorded which). This receptor was obtained from an adult man with Graves' hyperthyroidism. The chain joins TRBV7-2 to TRBJ1-2; D uncertain. The CDR3 is CASSLDPINPGYTF. The CDR3 DNA sequence: TGTGCCAGCAGCTTAGATCCCATAAATCCAGGCTACACCTTC.